These 19 T cell receptor beta chains came from one sample sequenced in a study of spatial heterogeneity in lung cancer. The sample's time point: sample taken at primary tumor resection. From tumor, nontumor lung or frozen PBMC, whole RNA was taken unsorted for sequencing. TCRdb fed the 5' RACE reads into MiXCR, producing one record per CDR3 protein. The sample consists of some 37,000 distinct CDR3 sequences, around 5% of them appearing once. Specimen: PBMCs, collected at surgery. The receptor source for this set is a female donor with early-stage non-small cell lung cancer.

This clonotype was observed many times. The chain uses TRBV5-6 and TRBJ2-2; no firm D call. This CDR3 comprises 12 residues. V gave up 6 bases and J gave up 3 bases, with 6 bases separating them. Germline loops: CDR1 SGHDT, CDR2 YYEEEE. CDR3 DNA sequence: TGTGCCAGCAACGGGTACACCGGGGAGCTGTTTTTT. Its protein product is CASNGYTGELFF. The variable domain in full, completed from reference TRBV5-6 and TRBJ2-2, reads DAGVTQSPTHLIKTRGQQVTLRCSPKSGHDTVSWYQQALGQGPQFIFQYYEEEERQRGNFPDRFSGHQFPNYSSELNVNALLLGDSALYLCASNGYTGELFFGEGSRLTVL.

This clonotype was picked up many times. The chain has TRBV6-6 and TRBJ1-5; D not certain. CDR1 is MNHNY, CDR2 SVGAGI, per germline (reference sequence). The CDR3 totals 14 residues. Trimming cost V 5 bases and J 7 bases, with 15 bases left between them. The CDR3 loop reads CASSPDYQDQPQHF. The DNA of the CDR3 is TGTGCCAGCAGTCCGGACTACCAGGACCAGCCCCAGCATTTT.

This clonotype was found many times. The chain couples TRBV5-1 to TRBJ1-6; TRBD1 matches at 7 bases. Germline trimming cut 4 bases from V and 10 bases from J; bases unmatched to any gene: 11. CDR1 SGHRS and CDR2 YFSETQ come from the germline V gene. The CDR3 consists of 15 residues. The CDR3 loop is CASSPQQGIGSPLHF. The CDR3 nucleotides are TGCGCCAGCAGCCCCCAACAGGGGATTGGATCACCCCTCCACTTT.

As concerns this clonotype: One base away lies a much larger clone, so this may be a sequencing read error. The CDR3 reads CANRRDLSNQPQHF. CDR3 nucleotides: TGTGCCAACAGACGGGATCTCAGCAATCAGCCCCAGCATTTT. This rearrangement joins TRBV6-1 to TRBJ1-5; no clear D gene. The CDR3 totals 14 residues. Trimming removed 10 bases from V and 1 base from J, with 14 bases in between. In germline, CDR1 is MNHNS, CDR2 SASEGT.

This clonotype was seen many times. The V and J genes are TRBV6-6 and TRBJ2-6; D gene ambiguous. Trimming took off 0 bases at V and 4 bases at J, with 10 bases between the two ends. Per the germline V gene, CDR1 is MNHNY and CDR2 is SVGAGI (reference sequence). This CDR3 is 16 amino acids long. This CDR3 is CASSYSRPVGANVLTF. The CDR3 DNA follows: TGTGCCAGCAGTTACTCGAGACCGGTAGGGGCCAACGTCCTGACTTTC.

This clonotype was seen ten or more times. The CDR3, as DNA: TGTGCCAGCAGCTTTCCGGGGGAGACCCAGTACTTC. It specifies CASSFPGETQYF. The V and J genes are TRBV11-1 and TRBJ2-5, with a weak D call TRBD2 (5 bases). The V and J ends lost 3 bases and 5 bases respectively, with 7 bases between them. The CDR3 sequence is 12 residues long. CDR1 and CDR2 (germline): SGHAT, FQDESV (reference sequence).

V is TRBV10-3 and J is TRBJ1-5; 9 bases align to TRBD1. CDR3 length: 15 residues. V lost 1 base, J lost 6 bases, and 4 bases stayed unmatched. Germline loops: CDR1 ENHRY, CDR2 SYGVKD. The CDR3 region is CAISEYRGLSQPQHF. The CDR3 DNA sequence: TGTGCCATCAGTGAGTACAGGGGGCTAAGTCAGCCCCAGCATTTT.

This clonotype was observed a few times. The rearrangement uses TRBV20-1 and TRBJ2-1, with D unclear. Between the trimmed V and J ends, which lost 1 base and 0 bases, there was a span of 13 bases. The CDR3 runs 16 residues. Germline V gene data show CDR1 as DFQATT and CDR2 as SNEGSKA (reference sequence). The CDR3: CSARGRSGPSYNEQFF. CDR3 nucleotide sequence: TGCAGTGCTAGAGGGCGGTCCGGACCCTCCTACAATGAGCAGTTCTTC.

In its sample, this clonotype was seen many times. The chain carries TRBV29-1 and TRBJ2-2; TRBD1 matches at 9 bases. The length of the CDR3 is 12 residues. Germline V gene data show CDR1 as SQVTM and CDR2 as ANQGSEA. V dropped 7 bases and J dropped 5; count of bases not matched to a gene: 2. CDR3 bases: TGCAGCGGGGGACAGGGTACCGGGGAGCTGTTTTTT. Residues: CSGGQGTGELFF.

This clonotype was detected ten times or more. V usage is TRBV25-1 and J usage is TRBJ2-4; D ambiguous. Trimming removed 4 bases from V and 3 bases from J, with 16 bases in between. CDR1 and CDR2 from the germline V gene are MGHDK and SYGVNS. The CDR3 consists of 16 residues. The CDR3 loop is CASSGFTGPGKNIQYF. For the CDR3, the DNA is TGTGCCAGCAGTGGCTTTACCGGTCCTGGCAAAAACATTCAGTACTTC.

In this sample, this clonotype turned up many times. The rearrangement joins TRBV6-5 to TRBJ2-1; TRBD2 matches at 7 bases. This CDR3 has 16 amino acids. CDR1 is MNHEY and CDR2 is SVGAGI in the germline V gene. After removal of 6 bases from V and 1 base from J, the junction contained 9 bases not matched to a gene. This CDR3 reads CASSRTSKSSYNEQFF. The CDR3 bases are TGTGCCAGCAGCCGGACTAGTAAATCATCCTACAATGAGCAGTTCTTC.

Comment on this clonotype: With a much larger clone just one base away, this may be a read error. This is likely a read error, given that the CDR3 carries no conserved phenylalanine or tryptophan at its end. Because the CDR3's place on the DNA is in doubt, the DNA is left out and the CDR3 is given as listed by TCRdb. The chain uses TRBV1 and TRBJ1-4. TRBV1 is described as a pseudogene. The CDR3 extends over 14 residues, inclusive of both ends. This chain's CDR3 is CTSSQSQSLEELFL.

The genes are TRBV6-5 and TRBJ2-2; perhaps TRBD2 as D (7 bases). This CDR3 has 17 residues. V was trimmed by 4 bases and J by 5 bases, leaving 20 bases between them. Germline-derived CDR1 and CDR2 are MNHEY and SVGAGI. In DNA form, the CDR3 reads TGTGCCAGCAGTTCTCTGGGGGGGCATGCCCTAACCGGGGAGCTGTTTTTT. Its translation is CASSSLGGHALTGELFF.

This chain connects TRBV7-8 to TRBJ1-1; possibly TRBD1 for D (6 bases). This CDR3 is 14 amino acids long. Germline V CDR1 and CDR2: SGHVS, FQNEAQ. V lost 0 bases to trimming and J lost 6 bases, with 11 bases between them. The CDR3 region is CASSLAAGTSEAFF. In nucleotides, the CDR3 is TGTGCCAGCAGCTTAGCGGCAGGGACATCTGAAGCTTTCTTT.

This clonotype appeared many times. The genes are TRBV7-9 and TRBJ2-1; TRBD2 aligns across 8 bases. CDR1 and CDR2 from the germline V gene are SEHNR and FQNEAQ (reference sequence). The length of the CDR3 is 15 residues. V was pared by 6 bases and J by 4 bases, with 8 bases of the junction left unmatched. The CDR3 sequence is CASRVPSGSYNEQFF. The CDR3 nucleotides are TGTGCCAGCAGGGTCCCCAGCGGGAGTTACAATGAGCAGTTCTTC.

This clonotype was found a few times. The chain joins TRBV6-6 to TRBJ2-5, with 9 bases aligning to TRBD2. Germline values: CDR1 MNHNY, CDR2 SVGAGI (reference sequence). V dropped 6 bases and J dropped 0; count of bases not matched to a gene: 8. The CDR3 contains 16 residues. DNA of the CDR3: TGTGCCAGCAGCGATAGTAGCGGGGGTCACCAAGAGACCCAGTACTTC. This encodes CASSDSSGGHQETQYF.

The chain uses TRBV6-6 and TRBJ2-3; tentative D call: TRBD1 (5 bases). CDR3 size: 12 residues. The germline V gene has CDR1 MNHNY and CDR2 SVGAGI (reference sequence). V was clipped by 6 bases and J by 4 bases, with 8 bases between them. DNA of the CDR3: TGTGCCAGCAGGACAGTTCCAGATACGCAGTATTTT. It translates to CASRTVPDTQYF.

This clonotype was picked up many times. The rearrangement joins TRBV7-9 to TRBJ1-1, with 8 positions matching TRBD1. The germline CDR1 and CDR2 sequences are SEHNR and FQNEAQ (reference sequence). The CDR3 is 16 residues long. Losses at the gene ends were 4 bases for V and 0 bases for J; bases not matched to a gene: 7. The DNA for the CDR3 is TGTGCCAGCAGCTCTCCCTGGACAGGGATGAACACTGAAGCTTTCTTT. Translated, it gives CASSSPWTGMNTEAFF.

This clonotype has ten or more counts. The chain joins TRBV12-3 or TRBV12-4 to TRBJ1-2, with a weak D call TRBD1 (6 bases). The CDR3 length is 13 residues. Trimming left V 6 bases short and J 5 bases short, with 13 bases between. The CDR3 DNA follows: TGTGCCAGCAGACTACAGGGCGGATATGGCTACACCTTC. This codes for CASRLQGGYGYTF.